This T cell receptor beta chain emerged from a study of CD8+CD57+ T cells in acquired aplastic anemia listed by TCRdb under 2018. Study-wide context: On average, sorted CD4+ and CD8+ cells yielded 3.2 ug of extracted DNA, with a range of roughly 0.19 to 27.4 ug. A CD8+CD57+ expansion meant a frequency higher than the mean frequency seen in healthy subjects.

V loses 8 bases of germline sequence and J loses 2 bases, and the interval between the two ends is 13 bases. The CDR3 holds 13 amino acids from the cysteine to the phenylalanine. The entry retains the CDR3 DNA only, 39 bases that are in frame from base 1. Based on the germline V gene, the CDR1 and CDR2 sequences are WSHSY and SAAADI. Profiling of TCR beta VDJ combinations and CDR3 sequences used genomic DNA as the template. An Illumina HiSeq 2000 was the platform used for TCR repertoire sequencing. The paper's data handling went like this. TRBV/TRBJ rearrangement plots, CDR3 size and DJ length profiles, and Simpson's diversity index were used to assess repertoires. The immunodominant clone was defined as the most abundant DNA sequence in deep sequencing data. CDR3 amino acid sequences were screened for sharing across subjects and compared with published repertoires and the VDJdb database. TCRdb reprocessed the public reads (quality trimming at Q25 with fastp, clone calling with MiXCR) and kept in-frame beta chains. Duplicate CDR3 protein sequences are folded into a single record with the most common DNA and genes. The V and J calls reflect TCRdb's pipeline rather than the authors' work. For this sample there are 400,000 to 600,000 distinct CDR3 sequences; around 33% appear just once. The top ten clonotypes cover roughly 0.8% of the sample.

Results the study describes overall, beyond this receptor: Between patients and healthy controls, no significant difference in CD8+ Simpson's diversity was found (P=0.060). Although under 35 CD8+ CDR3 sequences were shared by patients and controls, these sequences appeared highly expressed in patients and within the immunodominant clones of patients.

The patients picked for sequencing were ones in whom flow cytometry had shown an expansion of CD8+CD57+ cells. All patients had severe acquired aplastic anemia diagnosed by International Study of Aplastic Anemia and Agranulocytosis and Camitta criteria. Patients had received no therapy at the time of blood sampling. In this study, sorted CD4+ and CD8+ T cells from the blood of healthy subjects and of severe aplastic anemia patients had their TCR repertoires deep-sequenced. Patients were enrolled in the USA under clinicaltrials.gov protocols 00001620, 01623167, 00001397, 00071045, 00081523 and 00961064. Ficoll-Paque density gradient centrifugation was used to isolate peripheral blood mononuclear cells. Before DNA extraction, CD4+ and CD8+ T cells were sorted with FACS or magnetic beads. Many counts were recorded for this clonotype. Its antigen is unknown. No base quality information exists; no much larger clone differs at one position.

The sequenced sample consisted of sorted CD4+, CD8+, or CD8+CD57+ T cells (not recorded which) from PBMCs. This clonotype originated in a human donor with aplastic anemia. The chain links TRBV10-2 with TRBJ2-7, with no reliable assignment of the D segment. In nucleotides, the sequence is TGCGCCAGCGGGTCTTTAGAGACCTACGAGCAGTACTTC. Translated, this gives CASGSLETYEQYF.